The 23 T cell receptor beta chains presented below share a single source sample, sequenced in a study of spatial heterogeneity in lung cancer. Notes on the study in general: Counts of expanded alpha and beta TCRs within tumors tracked the tumor nonsynonymous mutation count.

Documented time point: sample taken at primary tumor resection. Via MiXCR, TCRdb re-called the 5' RACE reads, giving one row per CDR3 protein. The table lists thousands of distinct CDR3 sequences, around 8% of them singletons. These receptors' targets are unknown. The source was lung tumor tissue, collected at surgery. Receptors were obtained from a male donor with early-stage non-small cell lung cancer.

Judged by abundance, this clonotype is medium-sized. This rearrangement joins TRBV7-6 to TRBJ1-3; perhaps TRBD1 as D (6 bases). Germline V gene data show CDR1 as SGHVS and CDR2 as FNYEAQ. This CDR3 is 15 amino acids long. V was pared by 2 bases and J by 8 bases, with 16 bases between. DNA of the CDR3: TGTGCCAGCAGCTTAAGAGGGACATGGGGGGACACCATATATTTT. Translating it yields CASSLRGTWGDTIYF.

By share of the sample, this clonotype is medium-sized. The chain combines TRBV20-1 with TRBJ2-1; TRBD2 matches at 13 bases. CDR1 and CDR2 from the germline V gene are DFQATT and SNEGSKA (reference sequence). CDR3 length: 19 residues. Trimming took 6 bases from V and 7 from J; bases not matched to a gene: 21. Written as DNA, the CDR3 is TGCAGTGCCTTTGGACTAGCGGGAGATGAATACAGGGGTAGGAATGAGCAGTTCTTC. This codes for CSAFGLAGDEYRGRNEQFF.

This clonotype was observed at least ten times. This chain uses TRBV7-9 with TRBJ2-5; possibly TRBD1 for D (6 bases). Trimming removed 1 base from V and 1 base from J, with 7 bases in between. The CDR3 sequence is 14 residues long. CDR1 SEHNR and CDR2 FQNEAQ come from the germline V gene (reference sequence). CDR3 residues: CASSLGRGQETQYF. For the CDR3, the DNA is TGTGCCAGCAGCTTAGGCAGGGGCCAAGAGACCCAGTACTTC.

This clonotype qualifies as medium-sized. This rearrangement joins TRBV20-1 to TRBJ2-7; 8 nucleotides line up with TRBD2. Germline values: CDR1 DFQATT, CDR2 SNEGSKA (reference sequence). V lost 5 bases, J lost 1 base, and 4 bases stayed unmatched. The CDR3 runs to 13 residues. The CDR3 is CSAREGWSYEQYF. CDR3 bases: TGCAGTGCTCGGGAGGGATGGTCCTACGAGCAGTACTTC.

This clonotype came up many times. V and J are TRBV5-1 and TRBJ2-1; D perhaps matches TRBD2 (5 bases). In germline, CDR1 is SGHRS, CDR2 YFSETQ. The CDR3 runs 13 residues. V lost 3 bases to trimming and J lost 5 bases, with 9 bases between them. CDR3 coding DNA: TGCGCCAGCAGCTCGGGGAACAACAATGAGCAGTTCTTC. This codes for CASSSGNNNEQFF.

This clonotype appeared many times. This CDR3 is CASTRTAFQETQYF. As DNA, the CDR3 is TGTGCCAGCACCCGGACGGCCTTCCAAGAGACCCAGTACTTC. This chain uses TRBV7-9 with TRBJ2-5; no clear D gene. The germline V gene has CDR1 SEHNR and CDR2 FQNEAQ (reference sequence). The V gene lost 7 bases and the J gene lost 1 base, with 13 bases spanning the gap. There are 14 residues in the CDR3. Supplemented by reference TRBV7-9 and TRBJ2-5, the full variable domain reads DTGVSQNPRHKITKRGQNVTFRCDPISEHNRLYWYRQTLGQGPEFLTYFQNEAQLEKSRLLSDRFSAERPKGSFSTLEIQRTEQGDSAMYLCASTRTAFQETQYFGPGTRLLVL.

J is TRBJ1-1 and V is TRBV3-1; 9 nucleotides align to TRBD1. V shed 6 bases, J shed 1 base, and the junction held 6 bases outside the gene matches. Germline V gene sequence: CDR1 LGHDT, CDR2 YNNKEL (reference sequence). The CDR3 extends over 15 amino acids. This CDR3 reads CASRAGTGRNTEAFF. DNA of the CDR3: TGTGCCAGCAGAGCCGGGACAGGGAGGAACACTGAAGCTTTCTTT.

This clonotype is deemed medium-sized (0.01 to 0.1%). This rearrangement joins TRBV29-1 to TRBJ2-5; D ambiguous. Germline V lookup: CDR1 SQVTM, CDR2 ANQGSEA. The CDR3 runs 12 residues. V lost 3 bases and J lost 4, with 9 bases in between. CDR3 nucleotides: TGCAGCGTTGACTGGGGTCGAGAGACCCAGTACTTC. It specifies CSVDWGRETQYF.

This clonotype is medium-sized in the sample. The chain joins TRBV23-1 to TRBJ2-2; 8 nucleotides agree with TRBD2. TRBV23-1 is labeled an ORF, and its function is uncertain. J lost 4 bases, V lost 2 bases, and 3 bases had no gene match. There are 15 residues in the CDR3. The CDR3 is CASSQPGLVTGELFF. CDR3 nucleotides: TGCGCCAGCAGTCAACCGGGACTAGTCACCGGGGAGCTGTTTTTT.

This clonotype is judged medium-sized. This sequence joins TRBV20-1 and TRBJ2-5; a weak D match, TRBD2 (5 bases). The germline V and J ends were trimmed by 3 bases and 2 bases, with 13 bases remaining between them. The CDR3 covers 14 residues. Germline assignment: CDR1 DFQATT and CDR2 SNEGSKA (reference sequence). The CDR3 DNA follows: TGCAGTGCTAGCCGACTAACCCTTCAAGAGACCCAGTACTTC. Its protein is CSASRLTLQETQYF.

This clonotype is medium-sized (0.01 to 0.1%) within its sample. This chain links TRBV3-1 with TRBJ2-1; 13 bases line up with TRBD2. The V gene end was trimmed by 1 base and the J gene end by 0 bases; junction bases not matched to a gene: 3. The CDR3 has 18 residues. Per germline, CDR1 LGHDT and CDR2 YNNKEL (reference sequence). CDR3 sequence (DNA): TGTGCCAGCAGCCAAGGACTAGCGGGGGGTAGCTCCTACAATGAGCAGTTCTTC. It is translated as CASSQGLAGGSSYNEQFF.

Relative to its sample, this clonotype is medium-sized. The J gene is TRBJ2-3, the V gene TRBV20-1; weak D call: TRBD2 (7 bases). Germline CDR1 DFQATT, CDR2 SNEGSKA (reference sequence). The CDR3 sequence is 15 residues long. V was trimmed by 0 bases and J by 4 bases, leaving 14 bases between them. CDR3 nucleotides: TGCAGTGCTAGAGATCCGGGGGGCATCGCAGATACGCAGTATTTT. It codes for CSARDPGGIADTQYF.

This clonotype is medium-sized (0.01 to 0.1%). The V and J genes are TRBV2 and TRBJ2-7; 8 positions agree with TRBD1. Germline V CDR1 and CDR2: SNHLY, FYNNEI. The J segment lost 6 bases and the V segment lost 5 bases, leaving 3 bases of the junction unmatched. CDR3 size: 12 residues. CDR3 sequence: CASSSTGGEQYF. The DNA for the CDR3 is TGTGCCAGCAGTTCAACAGGGGGCGAGCAGTACTTC.

This clonotype is termed medium-sized. J is TRBJ2-1 and V is TRBV24-1, with no clear D. Germline values: CDR1 KGHDR, CDR2 SFDVKD. The CDR3 contains 14 residues. Trimming stripped 0 bases from V and 10 bases from J, with 12 bases between. The CDR3 here is CATSDLGPLEEQFF. The CDR3 bases are TGTGCCACCAGTGATTTGGGACCACTCGAGGAGCAGTTCTTC.

By proportion, this clonotype is medium-sized. The V gene is TRBV20-1, the J gene TRBJ1-1; D remains unclear. CDR1 is DFQATT and CDR2 is SNEGSKA in the germline V gene (reference sequence). There are 12 residues in the CDR3. Trimming cost V 3 bases and J 5 bases, with 10 bases left between them. DNA of the CDR3: TGCAGTGCTAGCACCGGGTGGACTGAAGCTTTCTTT. Its translation is CSASTGWTEAFF.

This clonotype is labeled as medium-sized. The chain combines TRBV7-9 with TRBJ2-7; D gene uncertain. The length of the CDR3 is 13 residues. CDR1 and CDR2 from the germline V gene are SEHNR and FQNEAQ (reference sequence). V shed 5 bases and J shed 7 bases, with 15 bases lying between them. CDR3 region: CASSRSEVDEQYF. In DNA, the CDR3 is TGTGCCAGCAGCCGCTCTGAGGTGGATGAGCAGTACTTC. Based on the CDR3 plus reference TRBV7-9 and TRBJ2-7, the full variable domain is DTGVSQNPRHKITKRGQNVTFRCDPISEHNRLYWYRQTLGQGPEFLTYFQNEAQLEKSRLLSDRFSAERPKGSFSTLEIQRTEQGDSAMYLCASSRSEVDEQYFGPGTRLTVT.

This clonotype was counted ten times or more. The chain uses TRBV28 and TRBJ2-7; no reliable D call. V was shortened by 2 bases and J by 5 bases, with 4 bases between the two germline ends. This CDR3 has 11 residues. In germline, CDR1 is MDHEN, CDR2 SYDVKM. CDR3 in DNA: TGTGCCAGCAGTTTAATGGACGAGCAGTACTTC. Its translation: CASSLMDEQYF.

In its sample, this clonotype ranks as medium-sized. This sequence joins TRBV28 and TRBJ2-7; weak D call: TRBD1 (5 bases). Germline V gives CDR1 MDHEN, CDR2 SYDVKM. CDR3 length equals 16 residues. The V end lost 5 bases, the J end lost 3 bases, and 20 bases lay between the germline ends. The CDR3 sequence is CASSPLDSYHSYEQYF. CDR3 DNA: TGTGCCAGCAGTCCCCTCGACAGTTATCATAGCTACGAGCAGTACTTC.

This clonotype was counted at least ten times. The chain uses TRBV30 and TRBJ1-4; D is unclear. CDR1 and CDR2 (germline): GTSNPN, SVGIG (reference sequence). The CDR3 length is 15 residues. Trimming shortened V by 3 bases and J by 4 bases, and 15 bases separated the two germline ends. CDR3 loop: CAWSRRVDYNEKLFF. Here the CDR3 DNA reads TGTGCCTGGAGCCGACGGGTGGATTATAATGAAAAACTGTTTTTT.

This clonotype was seen many times. The chain carries TRBV9 and TRBJ1-1; no clear D. Deletions cut 6 bases from V and 0 bases from J, with 12 bases between. Germline V gene data show CDR1 as SGDLS and CDR2 as YYNGEE. This CDR3 region has 14 residues. CDR3 region: CASTFSAMNTEAFF. In nucleotides, the CDR3 is TGTGCCAGCACTTTCAGCGCTATGAACACTGAAGCTTTCTTT.

The gene calls are TRBV27 and TRBJ1-6; D is unresolved. The CDR3 totals 12 residues. The V end was cut by 3 bases, the J end by 10 bases, with 7 bases between. Germline V gene lookup returns CDR1 MNHEY and CDR2 SMNVEV (reference sequence). The CDR3 reads CASSFRDSPLHF. The CDR3 DNA reads TGTGCCAGCAGTTTTCGTGACTCACCCCTCCACTTT.

A few counts support this clonotype. The V call is TRBV20-1, the J call TRBJ2-2; TRBD1 might be the D (5 bases). The CDR3 runs to 13 residues. The V and J ends lost 3 bases and 5 bases respectively, with 10 bases between them. CDR1 and CDR2 from the germline V gene are DFQATT and SNEGSKA (reference sequence). CDR3 region: CSASSRGTGELFF. Written as DNA, the CDR3 is TGCAGTGCTAGCTCAAGGGGAACCGGGGAGCTGTTTTTT.

In its sample, this clonotype is medium-sized. This chain links TRBV10-3 with TRBJ1-2; 8 bases fit TRBD1. Germline V CDR1 and CDR2: ENHRY, SYGVKD. Trimming took 4 bases from V and 0 from J; bases not matched to a gene: 1. The CDR3 spans 14 residues. This CDR3 reads CAISGGQANYGYTF. In DNA, the CDR3 is TGTGCCATCAGTGGGGGACAGGCTAACTATGGCTACACCTTC.